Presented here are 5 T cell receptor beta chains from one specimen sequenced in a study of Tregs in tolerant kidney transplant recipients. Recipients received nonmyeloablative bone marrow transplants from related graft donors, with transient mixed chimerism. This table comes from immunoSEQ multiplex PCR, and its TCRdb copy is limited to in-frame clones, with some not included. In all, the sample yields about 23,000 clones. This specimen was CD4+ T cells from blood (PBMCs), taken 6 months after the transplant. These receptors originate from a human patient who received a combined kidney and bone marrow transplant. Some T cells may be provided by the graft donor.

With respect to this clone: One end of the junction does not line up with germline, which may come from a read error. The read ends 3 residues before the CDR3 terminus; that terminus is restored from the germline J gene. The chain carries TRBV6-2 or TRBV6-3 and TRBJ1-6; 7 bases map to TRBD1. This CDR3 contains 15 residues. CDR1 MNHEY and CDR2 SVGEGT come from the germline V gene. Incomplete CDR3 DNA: TGTGTCAGCAATTTCCGACAGGGTTGGAATTCACCC. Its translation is CVSNFRQGWNSP. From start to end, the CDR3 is CVSNFRQGWNSPLHF.

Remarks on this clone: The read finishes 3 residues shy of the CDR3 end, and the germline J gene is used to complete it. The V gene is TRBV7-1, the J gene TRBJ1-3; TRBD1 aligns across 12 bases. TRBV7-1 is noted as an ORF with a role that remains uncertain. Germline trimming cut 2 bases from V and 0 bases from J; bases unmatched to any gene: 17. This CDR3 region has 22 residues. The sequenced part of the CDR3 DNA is TGTGCCAGCAGCTCAATAAGGGACAGGGGGCTAAGACCAAACATCTCTGGAAACACC. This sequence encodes CASSSIRDRGLRPNISGNT. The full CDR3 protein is CASSSIRDRGLRPNISGNTIYF.

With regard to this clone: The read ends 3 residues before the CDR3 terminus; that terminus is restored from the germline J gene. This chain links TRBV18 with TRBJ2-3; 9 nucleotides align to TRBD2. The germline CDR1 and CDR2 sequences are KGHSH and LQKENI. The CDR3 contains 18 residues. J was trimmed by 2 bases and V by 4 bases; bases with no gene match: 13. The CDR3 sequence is CASSLTWASGGLTDTQYF. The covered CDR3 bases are TGTGCCAGCTCACTGACCTGGGCCAGCGGGGGGCTCACAGATACG.

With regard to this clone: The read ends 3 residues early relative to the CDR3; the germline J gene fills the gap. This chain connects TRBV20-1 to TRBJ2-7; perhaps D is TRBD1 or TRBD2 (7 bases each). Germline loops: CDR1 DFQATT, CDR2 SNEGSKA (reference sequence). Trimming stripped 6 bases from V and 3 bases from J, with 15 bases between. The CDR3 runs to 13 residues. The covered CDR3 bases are TGCAGTGCACAGGGAGGGGGCGACTACGAG. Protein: CSAQGGGDYE. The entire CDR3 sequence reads CSAQGGGDYEQYF.

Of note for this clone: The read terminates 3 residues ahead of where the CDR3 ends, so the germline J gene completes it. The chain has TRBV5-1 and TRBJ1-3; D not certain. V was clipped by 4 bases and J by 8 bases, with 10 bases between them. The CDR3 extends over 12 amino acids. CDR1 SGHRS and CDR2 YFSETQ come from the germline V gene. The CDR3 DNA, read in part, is TGCGCCAGCAGCCTCCCTGCAGACACC. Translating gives CASSLPADT. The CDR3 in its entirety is CASSLPADTIYF.